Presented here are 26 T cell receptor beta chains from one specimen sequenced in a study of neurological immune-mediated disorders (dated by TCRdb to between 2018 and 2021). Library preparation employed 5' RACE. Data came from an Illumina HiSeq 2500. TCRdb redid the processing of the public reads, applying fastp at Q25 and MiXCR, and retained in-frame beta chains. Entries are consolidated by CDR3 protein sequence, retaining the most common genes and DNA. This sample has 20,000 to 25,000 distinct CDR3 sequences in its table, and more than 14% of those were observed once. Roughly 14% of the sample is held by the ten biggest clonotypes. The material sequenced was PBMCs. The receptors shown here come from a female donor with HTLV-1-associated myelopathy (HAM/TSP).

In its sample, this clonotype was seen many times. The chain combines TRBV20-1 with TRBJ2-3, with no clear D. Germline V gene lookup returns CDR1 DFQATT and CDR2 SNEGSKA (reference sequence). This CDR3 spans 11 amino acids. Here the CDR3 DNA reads TGCAGCCCGTTTCGCACAGATACGCAGTATTTT. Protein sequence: CSPFRTDTQYF.

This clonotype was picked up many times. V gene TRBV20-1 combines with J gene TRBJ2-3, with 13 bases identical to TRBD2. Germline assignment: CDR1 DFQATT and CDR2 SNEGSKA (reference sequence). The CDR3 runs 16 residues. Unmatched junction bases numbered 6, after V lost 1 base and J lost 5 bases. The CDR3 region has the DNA TGCAGTGCTAGAGTTGGGACTAGCGGGGACGTAGATACGCAGTATTTT. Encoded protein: CSARVGTSGDVDTQYF.

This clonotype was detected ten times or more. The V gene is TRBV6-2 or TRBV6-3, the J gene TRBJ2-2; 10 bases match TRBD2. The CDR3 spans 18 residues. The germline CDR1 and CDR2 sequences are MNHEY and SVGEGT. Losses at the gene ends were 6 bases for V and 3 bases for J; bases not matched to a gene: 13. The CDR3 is CASSRQTSGITHTGELFF. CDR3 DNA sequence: TGTGCCAGCAGCAGGCAAACTAGCGGGATTACGCACACCGGGGAGCTGTTTTTT.

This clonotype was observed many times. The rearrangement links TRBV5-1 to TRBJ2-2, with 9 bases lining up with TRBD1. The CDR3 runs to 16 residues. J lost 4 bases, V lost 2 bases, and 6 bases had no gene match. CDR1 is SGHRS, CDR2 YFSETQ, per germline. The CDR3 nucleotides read TGCGCCAGCAGCTTCCGGGACAGGGAAGTCACCGGGGAGCTGTTTTTT. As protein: CASSFRDREVTGELFF.

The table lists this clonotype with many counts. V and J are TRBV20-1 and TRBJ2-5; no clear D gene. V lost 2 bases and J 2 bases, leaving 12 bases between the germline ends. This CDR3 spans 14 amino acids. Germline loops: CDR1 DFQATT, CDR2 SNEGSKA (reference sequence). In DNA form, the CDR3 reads TGCAGTGCTAGACGGCCGCGGTTGCAAGAGACCCAGTACTTC. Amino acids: CSARRPRLQETQYF.

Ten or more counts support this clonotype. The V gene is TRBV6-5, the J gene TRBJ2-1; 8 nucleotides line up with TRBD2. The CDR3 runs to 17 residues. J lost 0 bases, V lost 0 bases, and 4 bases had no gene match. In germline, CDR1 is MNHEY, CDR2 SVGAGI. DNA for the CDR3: TGTGCCAGCAGTTACTCGCAAGCGGGGGCCTCCTACAATGAGCAGTTCTTC. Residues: CASSYSQAGASYNEQFF.

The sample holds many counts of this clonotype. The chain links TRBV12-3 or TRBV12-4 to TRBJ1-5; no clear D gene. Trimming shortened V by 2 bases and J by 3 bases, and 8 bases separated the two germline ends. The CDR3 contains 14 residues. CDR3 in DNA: TGTGCCAGCAGTTTATATGGGTCCAATCAGCCCCAGCATTTT. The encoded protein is CASSLYGSNQPQHF.

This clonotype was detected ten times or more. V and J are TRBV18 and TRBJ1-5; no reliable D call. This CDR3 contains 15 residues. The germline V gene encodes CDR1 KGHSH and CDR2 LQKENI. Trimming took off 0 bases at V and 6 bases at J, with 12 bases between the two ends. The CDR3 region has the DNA TGTGCCAGCTCACCACCGGAGGTTTATTGTCAGCCCCAGCATTTT. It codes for CASSPPEVYCQPQHF.

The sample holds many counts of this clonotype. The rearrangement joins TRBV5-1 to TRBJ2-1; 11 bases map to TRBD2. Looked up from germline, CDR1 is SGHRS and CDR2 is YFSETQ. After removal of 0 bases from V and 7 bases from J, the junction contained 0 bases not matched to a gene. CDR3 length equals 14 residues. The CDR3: CASSLGLAGNEQFF. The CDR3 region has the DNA TGCGCCAGCAGCTTGGGACTAGCGGGAAATGAGCAGTTCTTC.

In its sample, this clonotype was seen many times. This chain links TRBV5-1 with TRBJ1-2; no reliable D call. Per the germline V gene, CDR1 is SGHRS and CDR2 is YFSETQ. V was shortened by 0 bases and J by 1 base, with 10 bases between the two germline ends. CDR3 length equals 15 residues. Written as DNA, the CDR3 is TGCGCCAGCAGCTTGGAGCTGAACTTTAACTATGGCTACACCTTC. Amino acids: CASSLELNFNYGYTF.

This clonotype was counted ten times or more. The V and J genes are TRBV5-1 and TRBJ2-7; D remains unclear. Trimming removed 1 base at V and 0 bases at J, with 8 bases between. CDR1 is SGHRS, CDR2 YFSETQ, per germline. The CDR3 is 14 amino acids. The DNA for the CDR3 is TGCGCCAGCAGCTTGCCCGGCACCTCCTACGAGCAGTACTTC. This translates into CASSLPGTSYEQYF.

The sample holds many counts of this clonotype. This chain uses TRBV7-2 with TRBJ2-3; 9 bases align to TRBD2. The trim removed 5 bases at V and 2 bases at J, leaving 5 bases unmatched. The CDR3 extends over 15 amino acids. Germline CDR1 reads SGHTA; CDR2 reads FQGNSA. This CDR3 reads CASSTLAGATDTQYF. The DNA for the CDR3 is TGTGCCAGCAGCACCTTAGCGGGGGCCACAGATACGCAGTATTTT.

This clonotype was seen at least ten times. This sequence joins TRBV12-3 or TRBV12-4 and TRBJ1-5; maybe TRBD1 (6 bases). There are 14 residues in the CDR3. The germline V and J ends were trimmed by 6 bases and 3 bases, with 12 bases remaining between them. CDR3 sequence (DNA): TGTGCCAGCAGAATAGGGGGGTACAATCAGCCCCAGCATTTT. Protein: CASRIGGYNQPQHF.

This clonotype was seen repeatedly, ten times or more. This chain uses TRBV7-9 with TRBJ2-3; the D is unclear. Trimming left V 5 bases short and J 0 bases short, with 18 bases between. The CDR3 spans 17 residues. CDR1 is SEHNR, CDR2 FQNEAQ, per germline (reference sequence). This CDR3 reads CASSVYRRLSSTDTQYF. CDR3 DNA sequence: TGTGCCAGCAGCGTATACCGGAGACTCTCTAGCACAGATACGCAGTATTTT.

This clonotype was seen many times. In nucleotides, the CDR3 is TGCAGTGCCCAGGGGGGGGGTACCGAGCAGTACTTC. Amino acid sequence: CSAQGGGTEQYF. This sequence joins TRBV20-1 and TRBJ2-7, with D tentatively TRBD1 or TRBD2 (7 bases each). V lost 6 bases, J lost 6 bases, and 15 bases lay in between. The CDR3 covers 12 residues. Germline V gene lookup returns CDR1 DFQATT and CDR2 SNEGSKA (reference sequence).

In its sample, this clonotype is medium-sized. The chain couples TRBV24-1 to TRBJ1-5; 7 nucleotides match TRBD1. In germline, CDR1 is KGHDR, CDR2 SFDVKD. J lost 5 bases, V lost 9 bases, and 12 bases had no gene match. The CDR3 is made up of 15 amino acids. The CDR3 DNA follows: TGTGCCACCCCCGATTCCAGGGGGGAGGATCAGCCCCAGCATTTT. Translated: CATPDSRGEDQPQHF.

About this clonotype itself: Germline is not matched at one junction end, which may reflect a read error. The CDR3 is CASSSLPRADTKYF. The CDR3 region has the DNA TGTGCCAGCAGTTCTCTACCTCGCGCGGATACGAAGTATTTT. The V and J genes are TRBV7-2 and TRBJ2-3, with D uncertain. Germline V CDR1 and CDR2: SGHTA, FQGNSA. The CDR3 extends over 14 amino acids.

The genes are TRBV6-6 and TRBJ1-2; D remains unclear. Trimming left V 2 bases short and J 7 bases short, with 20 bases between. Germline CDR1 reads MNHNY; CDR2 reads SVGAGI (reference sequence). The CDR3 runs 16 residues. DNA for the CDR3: TGTGCCAGCAGTTACGTTGGGCAGGAAGCTAAATGTGGCTACACCTTC. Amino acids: CASSYVGQEAKCGYTF.

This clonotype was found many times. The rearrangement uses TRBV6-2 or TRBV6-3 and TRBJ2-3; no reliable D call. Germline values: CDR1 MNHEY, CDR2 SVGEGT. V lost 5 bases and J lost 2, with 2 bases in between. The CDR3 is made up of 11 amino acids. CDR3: CASSDTDTQYF. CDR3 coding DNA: TGTGCCAGCAGTGACACAGATACGCAGTATTTT.

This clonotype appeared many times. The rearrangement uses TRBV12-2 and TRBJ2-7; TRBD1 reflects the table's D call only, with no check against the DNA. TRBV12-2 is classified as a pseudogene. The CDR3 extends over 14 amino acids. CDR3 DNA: TGTGCAAGTCGCTCCCGGCGGGTTGCCTACGAGCAGTACTTC. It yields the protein CASRSRRVAYEQYF.

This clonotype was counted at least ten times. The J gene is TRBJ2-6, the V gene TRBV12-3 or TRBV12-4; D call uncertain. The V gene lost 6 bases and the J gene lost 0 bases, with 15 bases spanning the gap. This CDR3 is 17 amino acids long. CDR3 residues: CASSSGILSSGANVLTF. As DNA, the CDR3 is TGTGCCAGCAGCAGTGGGATTCTGTCCTCTGGGGCCAACGTCCTGACTTTC.

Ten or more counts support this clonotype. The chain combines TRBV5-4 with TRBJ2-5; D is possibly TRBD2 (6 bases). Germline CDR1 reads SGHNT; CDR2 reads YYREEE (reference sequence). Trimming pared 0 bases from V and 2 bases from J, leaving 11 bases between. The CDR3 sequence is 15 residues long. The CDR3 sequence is CASSLGGASQETQYF. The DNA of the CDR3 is TGTGCCAGCAGCTTGGGCGGGGCCTCGCAAGAGACCCAGTACTTC.

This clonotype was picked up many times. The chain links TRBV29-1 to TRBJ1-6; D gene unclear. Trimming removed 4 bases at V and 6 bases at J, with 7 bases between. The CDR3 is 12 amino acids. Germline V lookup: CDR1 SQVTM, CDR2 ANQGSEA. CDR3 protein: CSVGQRNSPLHF. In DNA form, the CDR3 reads TGCAGCGTTGGGCAGCGTAATTCACCCCTCCACTTT. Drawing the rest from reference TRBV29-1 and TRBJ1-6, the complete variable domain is SAVISQKPSRDICQRGTSLTIQCQVDSQVTMMFWYRQQPGQSLTLIATANQGSEATYESGFVIDKFPISRPNLTFSTLTVSNMSPEDSSIYLCSVGQRNSPLHFGNGTRLTVT.

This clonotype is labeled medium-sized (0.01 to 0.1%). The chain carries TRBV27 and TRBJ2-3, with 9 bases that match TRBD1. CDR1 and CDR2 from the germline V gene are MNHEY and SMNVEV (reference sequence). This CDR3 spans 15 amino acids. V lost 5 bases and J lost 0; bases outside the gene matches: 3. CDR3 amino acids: CASSHRGQSTDTQYF. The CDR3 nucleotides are TGTGCCAGCAGTCACAGGGGGCAAAGCACAGATACGCAGTATTTT.

CDR3 coding DNA: TGCAGTGCTAGACCCTCAAGGGGACGGGGGACCTACGAGCAGTACTTC. Its protein is CSARPSRGRGTYEQYF. V gene TRBV20-1 combines with J gene TRBJ2-7, with a tentative D call TRBD2 (6 bases). The V and J ends lost 2 bases and 2 bases respectively, with 19 bases between them. The length of the CDR3 is 16 residues. CDR1 is DFQATT, CDR2 SNEGSKA, per germline (reference sequence).

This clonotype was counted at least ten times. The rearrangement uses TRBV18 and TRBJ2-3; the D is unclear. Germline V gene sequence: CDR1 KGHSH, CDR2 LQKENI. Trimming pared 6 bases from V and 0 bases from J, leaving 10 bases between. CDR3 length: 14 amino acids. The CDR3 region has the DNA TGTGCCAGCTCGCCGTCTTCCAGCACAGATACGCAGTATTTT. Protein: CASSPSSSTDTQYF.